The clone carrying this T cell receptor (beta chain) came up once. The CDR3 loop spans 15 amino acids. V was trimmed by 7 bases and J by 5 bases, leaving 18 bases between them. Germline-derived CDR1 and CDR2 are LGHNT and FRNRAP. The data are from a study of blood T cell repertoires in COVID-19. Under the authors' procedure: Estimated nucleated cell counts came from reference gene primer amplification. The data were produced by immunoSEQ multiplex PCR, yet TCRdb's version contains in-frame clones alone and is incomplete. V, J and clone size are those of that table, while D and trimming were read from the DNA. The sample has around 80,000 clones, around 89% seen once.

This chain connects TRBV12-5 to TRBJ2-1, with D possibly TRBD1 on 6 matching bases. Sequencing was carried out using peripheral blood. This receptor was identified in a human donor in a cohort sampled during active COVID-19. The CDR3 DNA reads TGTGCTAGTGCCTCAACAGGGTGGGGGAACAATGAGCAGTTCTTC. It codes for CASASTGWGNNEQFF. Full variable domain (remainder filled in from reference TRBV12-5 and TRBJ2-1): DARVTQTPRHKVTEMGQEVTMRCQPILGHNTVFWYRQTMMQGLELLAYFRNRAPLDDSGMPKDRFSAEMPDATLATLKIQPSEPRDSAVYFCASASTGWGNNEQFFGPGTRLTVL.